What follows are 5 T cell receptor beta chains derived from one specimen sequenced in a study of blood T cell repertoires in COVID-19. Profiling relied on immunoSEQ multiplex PCR, and the TCRdb table lists in-frame clones only, not all of them. The data contain roughly 280,000 clones, roughly 86% of them seen just once; the ten biggest clones take up 11%. Sequencing input: peripheral blood. Receptors originate from a woman aged 30 to 39 with COVID-19, enrolled during active disease.

V usage is TRBV2 and J usage is TRBJ2-5, with TRBD2 matching over 8 bases. The CDR3 is 14 residues long. V dropped 3 bases and J dropped 5; count of bases not matched to a gene: 5. Germline assignment: CDR1 SNHLY and CDR2 FYNNEI. The CDR3 DNA reads TGTGCCAGCAGTGAGGGTCCTAGCGGGGAGACCCAGTACTTC. It specifies CASSEGPSGETQYF.

J is TRBJ1-2 and V is TRBV28; 7 bases fit TRBD1. J was trimmed by 4 bases and V by 5 bases; bases with no gene match: 10. The length of the CDR3 is 15 residues. CDR1 MDHEN and CDR2 SYDVKM come from the germline V gene. DNA of the CDR3: TGTGCCAGCAGTCCCAGCGGCCAGGGGGGCTATGGCTACACCTTC. Translating gives CASSPSGQGGYGYTF.

The genes are TRBV7-9 and TRBJ2-1; TRBD2 matches 12 bases. Germline V gives CDR1 SEHNR, CDR2 FQNEAQ (reference sequence). The CDR3 extends over 16 amino acids. V dropped 2 bases and J dropped 6; count of bases not matched to a gene: 5. The CDR3 DNA sequence: TGTGCCAGCAGCTTACCTGGACTAGCGGGATTCAATGAGCAGTTCTTC. Translating gives CASSLPGLAGFNEQFF.

The gene calls are TRBV20-1 and TRBJ2-7; 8 bases map to TRBD2. Trimming cost V 3 bases and J 0 bases; bases outside gene matches: 7. Germline CDR1 DFQATT, CDR2 SNEGSKA (reference sequence). CDR3 length: 15 residues. CDR3 sequence: CSASDGTRYSYEQYF. The CDR3, as DNA: TGCAGTGCTAGTGACGGGACTAGGTACTCCTACGAGCAGTACTTC.

The V call is TRBV5-1, the J call TRBJ2-1, with 10 nucleotides matching TRBD1. V dropped 4 bases and J dropped 6; count of bases not matched to a gene: 10. Per germline, CDR1 SGHRS and CDR2 YFSETQ. The CDR3 consists of 16 residues. The CDR3, as DNA: TGCGCCAGCAGCCCGATCCGACAGGGGGCCGGCAATGAGCAGTTCTTC. Protein product: CASSPIRQGAGNEQFF.